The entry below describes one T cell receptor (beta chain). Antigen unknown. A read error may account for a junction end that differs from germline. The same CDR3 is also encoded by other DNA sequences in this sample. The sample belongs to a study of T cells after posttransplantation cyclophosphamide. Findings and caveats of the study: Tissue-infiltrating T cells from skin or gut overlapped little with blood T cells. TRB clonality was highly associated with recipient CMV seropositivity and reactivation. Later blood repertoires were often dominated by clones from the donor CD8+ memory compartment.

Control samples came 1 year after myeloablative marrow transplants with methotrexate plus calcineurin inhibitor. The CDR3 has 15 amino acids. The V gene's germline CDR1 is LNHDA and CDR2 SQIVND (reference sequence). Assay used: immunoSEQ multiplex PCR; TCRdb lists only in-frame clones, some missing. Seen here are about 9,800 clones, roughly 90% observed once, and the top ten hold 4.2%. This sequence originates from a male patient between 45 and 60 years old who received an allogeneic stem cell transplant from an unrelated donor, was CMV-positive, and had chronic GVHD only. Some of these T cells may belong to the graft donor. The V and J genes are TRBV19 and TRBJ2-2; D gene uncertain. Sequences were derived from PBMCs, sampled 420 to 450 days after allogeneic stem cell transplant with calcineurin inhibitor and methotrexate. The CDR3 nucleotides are TGCGCCAGTAGTATCTATTACCCCAACACCGGGGAGCTGTTTTTT. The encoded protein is CASSIYYPNTGELFF.